This T cell receptor beta chain was found in a study of monozygotic twins with inflammatory bowel disease. Germline V gives CDR1 MDHEN, CDR2 SYDVKM. The CDR3 covers 13 residues. From its re-call of the 5' RACE reads, TCRdb lists each CDR3 protein once, without DNA. The table lists some 200,000 distinct CDR3 sequences, with around 7.6% in the top ten. Whole-study results and caveats: Using the inverse Simpson index, IBD patients had lower TCRbeta diversity than healthy co-twins.

Concerning this clonotype itself: Antigen unknown.

This receptor was identified in a human donor with ulcerative colitis or Crohn's disease, or a healthy co-twin of an affected twin (not recorded which). The V call is TRBV28, the J call TRBJ2-5. Sequencing input: blood. This CDR3 reads CASSLDIRETQYF.